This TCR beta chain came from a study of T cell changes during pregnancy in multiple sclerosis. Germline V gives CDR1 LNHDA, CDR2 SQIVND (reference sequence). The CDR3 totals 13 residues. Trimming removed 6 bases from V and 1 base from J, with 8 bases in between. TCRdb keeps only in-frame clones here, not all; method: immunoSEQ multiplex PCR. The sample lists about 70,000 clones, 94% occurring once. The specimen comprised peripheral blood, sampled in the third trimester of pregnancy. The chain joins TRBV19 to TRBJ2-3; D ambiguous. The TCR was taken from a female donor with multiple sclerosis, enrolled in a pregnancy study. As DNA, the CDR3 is TGTGCCAGTAGGGTGCGTGGCACAGATACGCAGTATTTT. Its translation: CASRVRGTDTQYF.